This T cell receptor (beta chain) was recorded in a study of blood T cell repertoires in COVID-19. Study-wide context: Specimens from acute and convalescent COVID-19 originated in the United States, Italy and Spain.

Sequencing used immunoSEQ multiplex PCR; TCRdb keeps in-frame clones, though not all of them. The data contain fewer than 400,000 clones, 85% of them seen just once; the ten biggest clones take up roughly 3.6%. This clone was observed a single time. The CDR3 is 15 residues long. Germline V CDR1 and CDR2: MNHEY, SMNVEV (reference sequence). The germline V and J ends were trimmed by 4 bases and 0 bases, with 12 bases remaining between them. This clonotype was obtained from a woman aged 18 to 35 with acute or convalescent COVID-19. This sequence joins TRBV27 and TRBJ1-1, with TRBD1 as a possible D gene (6 bases). Sequences were obtained from peripheral blood. CDR3 loop: CASSSQGTMNTEAFF. DNA of the CDR3: TGTGCCAGCAGTTCGCAGGGGACTATGAACACTGAAGCTTTCTTT.